This TCR beta chain was profiled in a study of Ad26.COV2.S vaccination and SARS-CoV-2 variants. As for the study in general: Ad26.COV2.S, an intramuscular injection, was given once or twice 56 days apart.

Assay: immunoSEQ multiplex PCR; the TCRdb copy retains only in-frame clones and omits some. The data show a few hundred thousand clones, with around four fifths seen just once and almost 7.5% held by the top ten. Treatment denoted: roughly 20 received Ad26.COV2.S at low or high dose, single or two shots; about 5 received placebo; per-sample allocation not given. At day 63 after the first vaccine or placebo injection, samples were drawn. The sample came from a Boston adult aged 18-55 years. This clone was seen only a few times. Its antigen is currently unknown. Study-level results: Spike-specific responses of CD8+ and CD4+ T cells were reported to display substantial breadth after vaccination.

The V end was cut by 6 bases, the J end by 2 bases, with 9 bases between. The CDR3 is made up of 13 amino acids. The germline V gene has CDR1 LGHDT and CDR2 YNNKEL (reference sequence). The chain combines TRBV3-1 (or the pseudogene TRBV3-2) with TRBJ2-3, with D possibly matching TRBD2 (6 bases). Sample: peripheral blood, taken in a trial of Ad26.COV2.S vaccine versus placebo. This receptor was taken from a person between 18 and 60 years old who received the Ad26.COV2.S COVID-19 vaccine or a placebo. CDR3: CASSPDYTDTQYF. The CDR3 bases are TGTGCCAGCAGTCCGGACTACACAGATACGCAGTATTTT.